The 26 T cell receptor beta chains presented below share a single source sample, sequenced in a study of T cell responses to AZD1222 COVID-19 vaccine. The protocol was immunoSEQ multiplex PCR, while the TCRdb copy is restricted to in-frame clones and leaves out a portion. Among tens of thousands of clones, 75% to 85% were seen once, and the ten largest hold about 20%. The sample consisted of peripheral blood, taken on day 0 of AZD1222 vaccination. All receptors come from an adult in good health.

This chain's CDR3 is CASSLDNSPLHF. The DNA of the CDR3 is TGTGCCAGCAGCTTAGATAATTCACCCCTCCACTTT. This chain uses TRBV7-8 with TRBJ1-6; D remains unclear. The CDR3 runs to 12 residues. V was clipped by 1 base and J by 5 bases, with 0 bases between them. Germline CDR1 reads SGHVS; CDR2 reads FQNEAQ.

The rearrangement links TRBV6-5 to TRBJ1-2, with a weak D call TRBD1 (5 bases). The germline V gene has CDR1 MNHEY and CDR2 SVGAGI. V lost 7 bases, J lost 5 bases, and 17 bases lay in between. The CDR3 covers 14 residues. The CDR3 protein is CASKESGGSYGYTF. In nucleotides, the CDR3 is TGTGCCAGCAAAGAGAGCGGGGGGAGTTATGGCTACACCTTC.

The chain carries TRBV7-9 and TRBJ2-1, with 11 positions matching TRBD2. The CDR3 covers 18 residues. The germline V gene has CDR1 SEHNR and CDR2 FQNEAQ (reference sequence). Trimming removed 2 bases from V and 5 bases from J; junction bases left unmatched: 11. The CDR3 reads CASSLQRGSSGRNNEQFF. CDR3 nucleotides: TGTGCCAGCAGCTTACAAAGGGGGTCTAGCGGGAGGAACAATGAGCAGTTCTTC. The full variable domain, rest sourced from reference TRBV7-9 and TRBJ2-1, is DTGVSQNPRHKITKRGQNVTFRCDPISEHNRLYWYRQTLGQGPEFLTYFQNEAQLEKSRLLSDRFSAERPKGSFSTLEIQRTEQGDSAMYLCASSLQRGSSGRNNEQFFGPGTRLTVL.

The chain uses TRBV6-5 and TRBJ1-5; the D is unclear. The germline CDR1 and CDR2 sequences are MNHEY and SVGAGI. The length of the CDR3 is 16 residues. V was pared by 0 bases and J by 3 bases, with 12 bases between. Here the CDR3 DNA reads TGTGCCAGCAGTTACTCTTTTACAGCCCCCAATCAGCCCCAGCATTTT. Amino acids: CASSYSFTAPNQPQHF.

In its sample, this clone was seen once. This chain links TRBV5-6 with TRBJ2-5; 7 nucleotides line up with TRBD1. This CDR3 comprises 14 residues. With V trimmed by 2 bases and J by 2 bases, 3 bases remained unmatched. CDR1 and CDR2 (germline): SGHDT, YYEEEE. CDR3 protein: CASSFSTGQETQYF. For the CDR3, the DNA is TGTGCCAGCAGCTTCTCGACAGGGCAAGAGACCCAGTACTTC.

The DNA of the CDR3 is TGTGCCAGCACGTTAGCGGGAGGCTACGAGCAGTACTTC. This encodes CASTLAGGYEQYF. The genes are TRBV6-5 and TRBJ2-7, with 10 bases aligning to TRBD2. Germline lookup yields CDR1 MNHEY and CDR2 SVGAGI. The CDR3 is made up of 13 amino acids. The V segment lost 7 bases and the J segment 3 bases; nucleotides outside the gene matches: 3.

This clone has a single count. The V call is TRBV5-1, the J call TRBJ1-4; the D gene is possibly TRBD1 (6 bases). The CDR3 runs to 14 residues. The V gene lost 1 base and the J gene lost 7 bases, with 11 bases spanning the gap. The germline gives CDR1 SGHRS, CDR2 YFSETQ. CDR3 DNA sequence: TGCGCCAGCAGCTTGCAGGGGCGCGGTGAAAAACTGTTTTTT. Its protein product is CASSLQGRGEKLFF. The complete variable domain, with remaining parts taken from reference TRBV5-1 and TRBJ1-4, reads KAGVTQTPRYLIKTRGQQVTLSCSPISGHRSVSWYQQTPGQGLQFLFEYFSETQRNKGNFPGRFSGRQFSNSRSEMNVSTLELGDSALYLCASSLQGRGEKLFFGSGTQLSVL.

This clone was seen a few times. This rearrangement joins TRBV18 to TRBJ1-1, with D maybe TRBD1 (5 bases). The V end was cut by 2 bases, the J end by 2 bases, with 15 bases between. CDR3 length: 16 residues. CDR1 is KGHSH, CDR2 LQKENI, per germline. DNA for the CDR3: TGTGCCAGCTCACCAGCGGCAGGGAGTAGAAACACTGAAGCTTTCTTT. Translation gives CASSPAAGSRNTEAFF.

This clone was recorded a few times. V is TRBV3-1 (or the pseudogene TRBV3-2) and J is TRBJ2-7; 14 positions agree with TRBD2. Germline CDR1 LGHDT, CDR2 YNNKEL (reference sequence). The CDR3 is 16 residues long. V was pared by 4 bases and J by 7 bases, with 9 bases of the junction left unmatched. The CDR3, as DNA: TGTGCCAGCAGCCCCCCGGGACTAGCGGGGGTAACTGAGCAGTACTTC. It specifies CASSPPGLAGVTEQYF.

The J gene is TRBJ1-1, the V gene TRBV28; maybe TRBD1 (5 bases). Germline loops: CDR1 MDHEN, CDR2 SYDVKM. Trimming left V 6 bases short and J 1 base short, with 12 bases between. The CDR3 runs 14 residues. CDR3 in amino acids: CASSPGPSNTEAFF. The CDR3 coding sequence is TGTGCCAGCAGCCCGGGGCCCTCGAACACTGAAGCTTTCTTT.

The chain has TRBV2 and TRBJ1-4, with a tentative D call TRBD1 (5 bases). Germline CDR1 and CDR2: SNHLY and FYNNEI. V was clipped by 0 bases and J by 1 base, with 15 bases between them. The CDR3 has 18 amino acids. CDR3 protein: CASSEADPFRVTNEKLFF. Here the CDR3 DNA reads TGTGCCAGCAGTGAAGCGGACCCATTCAGGGTAACTAATGAAAAACTGTTTTTT.

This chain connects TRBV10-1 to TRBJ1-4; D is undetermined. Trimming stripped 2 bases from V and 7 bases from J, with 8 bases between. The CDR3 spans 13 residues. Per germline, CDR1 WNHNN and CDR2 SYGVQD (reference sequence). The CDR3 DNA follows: TGCGCCAGCAGTGAGAGGGTCGGTGAAAAACTGTTTTTT. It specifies CASSERVGEKLFF.

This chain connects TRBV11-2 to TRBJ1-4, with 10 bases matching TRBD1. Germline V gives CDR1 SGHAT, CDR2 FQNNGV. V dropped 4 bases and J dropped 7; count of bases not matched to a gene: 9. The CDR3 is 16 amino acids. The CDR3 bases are TGTGCCAGCAGCTACCGAGGACAGGGGGACGCTGAAAAACTGTTTTTT. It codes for CASSYRGQGDAEKLFF.

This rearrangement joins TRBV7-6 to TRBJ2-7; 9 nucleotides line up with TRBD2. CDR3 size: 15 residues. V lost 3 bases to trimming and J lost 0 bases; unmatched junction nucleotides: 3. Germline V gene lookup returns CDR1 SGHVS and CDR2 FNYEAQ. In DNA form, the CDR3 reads TGTGCCAGCAGCTTGTTTAGCGGGAGCTCCTACGAGCAGTACTTC. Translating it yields CASSLFSGSSYEQYF.

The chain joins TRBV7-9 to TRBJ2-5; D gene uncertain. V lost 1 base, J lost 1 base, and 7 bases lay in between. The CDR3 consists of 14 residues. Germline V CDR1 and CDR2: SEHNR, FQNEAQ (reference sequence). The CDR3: CASSLEAVQETQYF. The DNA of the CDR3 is TGTGCCAGCAGCTTAGAGGCAGTCCAAGAGACCCAGTACTTC.

CDR3: CASSRRYTRQREETQYF. Here the CDR3 DNA reads TGTGCCAGCAGCCGACGTTATACGAGACAGAGGGAAGAGACCCAGTACTTC. The rearrangement uses TRBV7-6 and TRBJ2-5; D is tentatively TRBD1 or TRBD2 (5 bases each). This CDR3 is built from 17 residues. Germline values: CDR1 SGHVS, CDR2 FNYEAQ. V was shortened by 5 bases and J by 3 bases, with 22 bases between the two germline ends. Filled out from reference TRBV7-6 and TRBJ2-5, the complete variable domain reads GAGVSQSPRYKVTKRGQDVALRCDPISGHVSLYWYRQALGQGPEFLTYFNYEAQQDKSGLPNDRFSAERPEGSISTLTIQRTEQRDSAMYRCASSRRYTRQREETQYFGPGTRLLVL.

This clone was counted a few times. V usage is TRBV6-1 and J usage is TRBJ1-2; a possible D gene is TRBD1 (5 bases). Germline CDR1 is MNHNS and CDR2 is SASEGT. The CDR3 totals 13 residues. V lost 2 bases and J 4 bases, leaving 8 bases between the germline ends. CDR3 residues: CASSEQGIYGYTF. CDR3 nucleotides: TGTGCCAGCAGTGAACAGGGCATCTATGGCTACACCTTC.

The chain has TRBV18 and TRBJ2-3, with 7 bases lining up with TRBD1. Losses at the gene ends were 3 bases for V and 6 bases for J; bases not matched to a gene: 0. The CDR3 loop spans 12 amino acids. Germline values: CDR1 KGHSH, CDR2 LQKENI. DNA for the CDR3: TGTGCCAGCTCACCGGACAGGGATACGCAGTATTTT. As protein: CASSPDRDTQYF.

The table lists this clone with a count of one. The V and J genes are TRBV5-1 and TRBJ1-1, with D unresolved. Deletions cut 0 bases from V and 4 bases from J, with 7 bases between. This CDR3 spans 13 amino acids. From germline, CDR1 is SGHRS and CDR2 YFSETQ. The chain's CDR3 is CASSLETITEAFF. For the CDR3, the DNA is TGCGCCAGCAGCTTGGAGACCATCACTGAAGCTTTCTTT.

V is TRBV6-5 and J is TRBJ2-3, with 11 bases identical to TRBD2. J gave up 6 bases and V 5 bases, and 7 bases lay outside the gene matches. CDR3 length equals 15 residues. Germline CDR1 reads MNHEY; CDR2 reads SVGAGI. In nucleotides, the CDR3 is TGTGCCAGCAGTATTAGCGGGGGGGCCCTGGATACGCAGTATTTT. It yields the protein CASSISGGALDTQYF.

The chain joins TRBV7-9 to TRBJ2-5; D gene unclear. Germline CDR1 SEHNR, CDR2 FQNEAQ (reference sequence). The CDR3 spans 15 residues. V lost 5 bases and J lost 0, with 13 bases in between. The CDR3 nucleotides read TGTGCCAGCAGCCGAGTACCCGGGTACCAAGAGACCCAGTACTTC. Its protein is CASSRVPGYQETQYF.

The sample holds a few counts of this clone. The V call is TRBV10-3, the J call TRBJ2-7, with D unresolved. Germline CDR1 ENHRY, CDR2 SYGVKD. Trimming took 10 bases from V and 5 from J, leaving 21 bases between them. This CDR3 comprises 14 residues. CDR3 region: CATAQVTAYDEQYF. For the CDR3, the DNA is TGTGCCACCGCCCAAGTTACGGCCTACGACGAGCAGTACTTC.

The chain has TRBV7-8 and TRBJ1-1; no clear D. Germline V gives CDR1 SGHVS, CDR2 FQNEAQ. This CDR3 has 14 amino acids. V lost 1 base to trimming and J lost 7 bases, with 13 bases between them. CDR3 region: CASSLDPQRYEAFF. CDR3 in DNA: TGTGCCAGCAGCTTAGATCCCCAGCGTTATGAAGCTTTCTTT.

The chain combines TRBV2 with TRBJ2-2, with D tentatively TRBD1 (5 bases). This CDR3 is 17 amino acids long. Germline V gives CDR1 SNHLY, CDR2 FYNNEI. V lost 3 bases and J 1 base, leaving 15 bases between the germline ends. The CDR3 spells CASSDPPDTWNTGELFF. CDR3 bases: TGTGCCAGCAGTGACCCGCCGGACACTTGGAACACCGGGGAGCTGTTTTTT.

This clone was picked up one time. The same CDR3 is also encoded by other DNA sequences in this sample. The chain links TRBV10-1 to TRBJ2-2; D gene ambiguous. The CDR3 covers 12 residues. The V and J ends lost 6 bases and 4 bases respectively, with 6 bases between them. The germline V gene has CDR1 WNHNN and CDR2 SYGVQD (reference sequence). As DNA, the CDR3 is TGCGCCAGCAGCCTTGGCACCGGGGAGCTGTTTTTT. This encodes CASSLGTGELFF.

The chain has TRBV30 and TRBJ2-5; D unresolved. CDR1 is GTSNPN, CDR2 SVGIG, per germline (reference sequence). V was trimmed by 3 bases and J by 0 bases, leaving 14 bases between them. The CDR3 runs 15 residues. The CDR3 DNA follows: TGTGCCTGGAGAAATCGTGGCGCTTACCAAGAGACCCAGTACTTC. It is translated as CAWRNRGAYQETQYF. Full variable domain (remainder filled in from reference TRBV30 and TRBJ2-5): SQTIHQWPATLVQPVGSPLSLECTVEGTSNPNLYWYRQAAGRGLQLLFYSVGIGQISSEVPQNLSASRPQDRQFILSSKKLLLSDSGFYLCAWRNRGAYQETQYFGPGTRLLVL.